Listed below are T cell receptor beta chains from one sample, sequenced in a study of shared clonotypes between healthy human individuals. Only in-frame clones appear in the TCRdb table, and some are missing; sequencing was by immunoSEQ multiplex PCR. The sample yields 190,000 or so clones, around 63% seen once. The sequencing input was memory CD4+ T cells sorted from blood. The receptors stem from a man aged 25-45 years in good health. CDR3s include the opening cysteine and the closing phenylalanine or tryptophan. The D gene is left open where the match is weak. Only part of the rows carry a size: once, few, many, or a class if the clone is expanded.

d_call	v_call	clone_size	j_call	cdr3_nt	cdr3_aa
.	TRBV5-1	.	TRBJ2-5	TGCGCCAGCACGACTCAAGCGTCTCAAGAGACCCAGTACTTC	CASTTQASQETQYF
TRBD2	TRBV29-1	many	TRBJ2-1	TGCAGCGCTCGGACTAGCGGGAGTTGGGCCCCCAATGAGCAGTTCTTC	CSARTSGSWAPNEQFF
.	TRBV5-1	few	TRBJ2-2	TGCGCCAGCAGCAAGAAGACAACCGGGGCCGGGGAGCTGTTTTTT	CASSKKTTGAGELFF
.	TRBV19	.	TRBJ1-5	TGTGCCAGTACCCTTCCCGATCAGCCCCAGCATTTT	CASTLPDQPQHF
.	TRBV6-1	.	TRBJ2-7	TGTGCCAGCAGACAGGGCTACGAGCAGTACTTC	CASRQGYEQYF
.	TRBV5-1	.	TRBJ2-1	TGCGCCAGCAGCTTGGGTTTCACTGGTGAGCAGTTCTTC	CASSLGFTGEQFF
.	TRBV6-5	many	TRBJ1-5	TGTGCCAGCAGTTACCGAGGGGTGGGCGGCAATCAGCCCCAGCATTTT	CASSYRGVGGNQPQHF
.	TRBV11-3	.	TRBJ2-5	TGTGCCAGCAGCCTGGGACACCAACAAGAGACCCAGTACTTC	CASSLGHQQETQYF
.	TRBV6-1	many	TRBJ1-1	TGTGCCAGCAGTGAAGCATCAGGGGTTTTGAACACTGAAGCTTTCTTT	CASSEASGVLNTEAFF
.	TRBV6-5	once	TRBJ1-1	TGTGCCAGCAGTTACTTTACACAGAACACTGAAGCTTTCTTT	CASSYFTQNTEAFF
TRBD2	TRBV6-5	.	TRBJ2-7	TGTGCCAGCAGTTTGGTAGCGGGAGGCGTCGAGCAGTACTTC	CASSLVAGGVEQYF
TRBD2	TRBV4-3	.	TRBJ2-1	TGCGCCAGCAGCCAGGGGACTAGCGGCTACAATGAGCAGTTCTTC	CASSQGTSGYNEQFF
.	TRBV5-6	.	TRBJ2-5	TGTGCCAGCAGCTTTTTCACCCGGCAAGAGACCCAGTACTTC	CASSFFTRQETQYF
.	TRBV7-2	.	TRBJ2-5	TGTGCCAGCAGCTTAGGGTCGACAGGTGAGACCCAGTACTTC	CASSLGSTGETQYF
TRBD1	TRBV7-6	.	TRBJ1-1	TGTGCCAGCAGCTTAGGACAGGGGGGTAACACTGAAGCTTTCTTT	CASSLGQGGNTEAFF
TRBD2	TRBV7-2	once	TRBJ2-1	TGTGCCAGCAGCTTAGCTAGCGGGGCCGCTTACAATGAGCAGTTCTTC	CASSLASGAAYNEQFF
.	TRBV5-1	.	TRBJ2-5	TGCGCCAGCAGCCAAGGGCTAGCGTCCGAGACCCAGTACTTC	CASSQGLASETQYF